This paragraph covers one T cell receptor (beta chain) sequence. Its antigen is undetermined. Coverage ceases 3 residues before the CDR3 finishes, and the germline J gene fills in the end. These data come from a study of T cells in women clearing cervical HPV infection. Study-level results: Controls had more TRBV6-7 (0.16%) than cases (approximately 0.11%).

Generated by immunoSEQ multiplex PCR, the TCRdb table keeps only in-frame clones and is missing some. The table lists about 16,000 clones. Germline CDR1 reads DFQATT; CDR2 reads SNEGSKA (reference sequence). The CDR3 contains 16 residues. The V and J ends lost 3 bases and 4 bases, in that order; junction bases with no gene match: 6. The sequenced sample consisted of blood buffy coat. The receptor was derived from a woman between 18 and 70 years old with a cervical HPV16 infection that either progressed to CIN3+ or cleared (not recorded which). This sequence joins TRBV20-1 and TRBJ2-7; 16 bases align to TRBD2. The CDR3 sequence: CSASPGTSGRAYEQYF. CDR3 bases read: TGCAGTGCTAGTCCCGGGACTAGCGGGAGGGCTTACGAG.